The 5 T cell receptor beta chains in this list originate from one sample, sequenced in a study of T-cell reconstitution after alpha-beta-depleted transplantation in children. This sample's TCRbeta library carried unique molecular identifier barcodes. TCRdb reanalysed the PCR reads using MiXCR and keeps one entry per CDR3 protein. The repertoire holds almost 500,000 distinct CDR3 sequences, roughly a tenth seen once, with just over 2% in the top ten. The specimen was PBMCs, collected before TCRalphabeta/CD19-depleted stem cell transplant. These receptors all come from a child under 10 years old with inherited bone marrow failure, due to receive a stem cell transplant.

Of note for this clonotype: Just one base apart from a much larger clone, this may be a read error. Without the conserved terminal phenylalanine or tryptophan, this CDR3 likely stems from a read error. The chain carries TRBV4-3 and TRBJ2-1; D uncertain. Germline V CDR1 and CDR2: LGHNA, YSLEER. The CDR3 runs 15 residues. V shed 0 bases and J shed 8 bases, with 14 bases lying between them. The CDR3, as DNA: TGCGCCAGCAGCCAAGATCATTCTGGTCCATATGAGCAGTTCTTG. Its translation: CASSQDHSGPYEQFL.

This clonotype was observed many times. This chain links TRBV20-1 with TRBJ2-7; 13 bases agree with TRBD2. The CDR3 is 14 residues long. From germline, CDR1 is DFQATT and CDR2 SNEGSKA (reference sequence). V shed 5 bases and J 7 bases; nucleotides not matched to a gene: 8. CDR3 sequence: CSAQGLAGVWEQYF. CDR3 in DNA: TGCAGTGCTCAAGGACTAGCGGGAGTATGGGAGCAGTACTTC.

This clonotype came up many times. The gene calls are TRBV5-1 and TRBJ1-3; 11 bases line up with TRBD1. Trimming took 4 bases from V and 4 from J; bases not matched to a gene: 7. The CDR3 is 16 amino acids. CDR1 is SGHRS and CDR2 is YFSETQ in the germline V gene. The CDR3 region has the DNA TGCGCCAGCAGCCCCTGGACAGGGGGCCCCGGAAACACCATATATTTT. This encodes CASSPWTGGPGNTIYF.

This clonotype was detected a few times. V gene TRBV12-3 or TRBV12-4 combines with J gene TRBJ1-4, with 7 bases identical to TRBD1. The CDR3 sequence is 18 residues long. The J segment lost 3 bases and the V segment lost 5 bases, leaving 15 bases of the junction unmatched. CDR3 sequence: CASSPLTQRGHANEKLFF. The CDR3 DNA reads TGTGCCAGCAGTCCGTTAACCCAAAGGGGGCATGCTAATGAAAAACTGTTTTTT.

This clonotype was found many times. CDR3 nucleotides: TGTGCCAGCAGTTTTGGGACAGGGGGATTCGAGCAGTACTTC. Its protein is CASSFGTGGFEQYF. The chain links TRBV12-3 or TRBV12-4 to TRBJ2-7; TRBD1 aligns across 11 bases. Trimming took 3 bases from V and 6 from J; bases not matched to a gene: 4. CDR3 size: 14 residues.